The T cell receptor beta chain under discussion was sequenced for a study of blood T cell repertoires in COVID-19. In the study overall: Material from acute and convalescent COVID-19 was sourced from the United States, Italy and Spain.

Here immunoSEQ multiplex PCR was the method, and the copy in TCRdb shows in-frame clones only, minus some. Counted here are about 170,000 clones, approximately 90% occurring once; the ten biggest clones make up around 6.5%. This CDR3 has 16 amino acids. Germline CDR1 and CDR2: SGHRS and YFSETQ. The V end lost 0 bases, the J end lost 2 bases, and 11 bases lay between the germline ends. The clonotype originates from a woman older than 75 in a cohort sampled during active or convalescent COVID-19. Sample: peripheral blood. The chain employs TRBV5-1 and TRBJ2-2; unclear D gene. In nucleotides, the CDR3 is TGCGCCAGCAGCTTGGGCGGCGGTCCAAACACCGGGGAGCTGTTTTTT. This sequence encodes CASSLGGGPNTGELFF.